This T cell receptor (beta chain) is from a study of blood T cell repertoires in COVID-19. Background on the study: Material from acute and convalescent COVID-19 was sourced from the United States, Italy and Spain. T cells, B-cell-depleted T cells, or PBMCs supplied cDNA or gDNA.

The CDR3 contains 16 residues. The germline gives CDR1 SGHDN, CDR2 FVKESK. V was shortened by 1 base and J by 7 bases, with 20 bases between the two germline ends. In the source study's methods: For nucleated cells, counts were estimated from reference gene primer amplification. Only in-frame clones appear in the TCRdb table, and some are missing; sequencing was by immunoSEQ multiplex PCR. V and J calls and clone size are copied from that table; D and trimming were computed from the DNA. Of 160,000 or so clones in the sample, more than 75% were seen once. Sequencing input: peripheral blood. The clonotype comes from a man aged 40-49 years with acute or convalescent COVID-19. J is TRBJ2-7 and V is TRBV14; D is ambiguous. CDR3 coding DNA: TGTGCCAGCAGCCAAGTCGGCTACGCGAAGTCGGGTGAGCAGTACTTC. Protein sequence: CASSQVGYAKSGEQYF.